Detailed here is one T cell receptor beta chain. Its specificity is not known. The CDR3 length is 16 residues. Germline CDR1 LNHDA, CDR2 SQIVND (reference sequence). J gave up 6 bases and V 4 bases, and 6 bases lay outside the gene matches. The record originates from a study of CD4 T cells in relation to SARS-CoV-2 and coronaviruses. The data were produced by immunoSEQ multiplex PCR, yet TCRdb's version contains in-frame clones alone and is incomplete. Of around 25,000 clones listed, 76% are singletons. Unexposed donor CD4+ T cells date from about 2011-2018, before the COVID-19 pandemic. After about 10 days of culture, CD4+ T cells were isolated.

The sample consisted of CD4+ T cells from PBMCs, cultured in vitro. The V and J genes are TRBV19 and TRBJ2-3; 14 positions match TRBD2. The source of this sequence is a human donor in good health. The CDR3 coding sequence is TGTGCCAGTAGTACCCGGACTAGCGGGAGGTTGGATACGCAGTATTTT. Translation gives CASSTRTSGRLDTQYF.